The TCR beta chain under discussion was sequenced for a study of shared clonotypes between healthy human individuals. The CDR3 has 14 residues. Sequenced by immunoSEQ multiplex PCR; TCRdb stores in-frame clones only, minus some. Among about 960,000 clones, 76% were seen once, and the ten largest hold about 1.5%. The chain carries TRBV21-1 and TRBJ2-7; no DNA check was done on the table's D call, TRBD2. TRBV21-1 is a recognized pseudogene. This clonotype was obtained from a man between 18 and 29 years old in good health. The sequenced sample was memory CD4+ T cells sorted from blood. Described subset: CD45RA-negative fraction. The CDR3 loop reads CASRTRTEAYEQYF. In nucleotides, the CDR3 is TGTGCCAGCAGGACAAGGACGGAGGCCTACGAGCAGTACTTC.